This T cell receptor (beta chain) comes out of a study of shared clonotypes between healthy human individuals. Study-wide points: Several donors had 4% to 6.5% of their naive CD4 clonotypes in common. Only blood samples were collected, and tissue repertoires likely differ.

About this clone: Its target is not known.

Source study methods: Sequence data from immunoSEQ were junction-only and lacked quality scores; consequently, filtering differed. The repertoire was sequenced with immunoSEQ multiplex PCR; TCRdb's copy has only in-frame clones and lacks some. The D gene and trimming were derived from the DNA, and the V and J assignments and clone size from that table. The table has hundreds of thousands of clones, around 95% seen once. Naive CD8 populations comprised CD45RO-negative cells positively selected for CCR7, excluding terminally differentiated effector memory CD45RA+ cells. Recent vaccinations or acute infections were absent in the healthy HIV-negative adult donors. V lost 5 bases, J lost 5 bases, and 7 bases stayed unmatched. The CDR3 covers 15 residues. The germline gives CDR1 LNHDA, CDR2 SQIVND (reference sequence).

This chain uses TRBV19 with TRBJ1-4; TRBD1 agrees at 8 bases. The sample consisted of naive CD8+ T cells sorted from blood. The sequence was obtained from a young woman in good health. The CDR3 sequence: CASSADREGNEKLFF. CDR3 DNA: TGTGCCAGTAGTGCGGACAGGGAGGGAAATGAAAAACTGTTTTTT.